Listed below are T cell receptor beta chains from one sample, sequenced in a study of T-cell reconstitution after alpha-beta-depleted transplantation in children. TCRdb ran MiXCR on the PCR reads and lists one entry per CDR3 protein. The data hold hundreds of thousands of distinct CDR3 sequences, with about 16% observed a single time. The input for sequencing was PBMCs, mostly from graft donor cells, taken 360 days after TCRalphabeta/CD19-depleted stem cell transplant. Receptors were obtained from a male patient younger than 18 who had a stem cell transplant for acute lymphoblastic leukemia, so the T cells may come from the graft donor. Each CDR3 is given with its conserved first and last residue. The D gene is left open where the match is weak. Clone size appears in some rows only: once, few, many, or a class for an expanded clone.

D	V	size	J	CDR3	DNA
-	TRBV7-3	-	TRBJ1-1	CASSFLGGENTEAFF	TGTGCCAGCAGCTTCCTCGGTGGAGAGAACACTGAAGCTTTCTTT
-	TRBV10-3	few	TRBJ2-7	CAISTMGEHSQDEQYF	TGTGCCATCAGTACAATGGGGGAGCACAGCCAGGACGAGCAGTACTTC
-	TRBV7-9	-	TRBJ2-7	CASSLVSQAHYEQYF	TGTGCCAGCAGCTTAGTAAGTCAGGCTCACTACGAGCAGTACTTC
-	TRBV20-1	-	TRBJ2-7	CSARDPTGPSYEQYF	TGCAGTGCTAGAGATCCGACAGGACCCTCCTACGAGCAGTACTTC
-	TRBV12-3/TRBV12-4	-	TRBJ2-2	CASRPVTTGELFF	TGTGCCAGCAGACCCGTTACCACCGGGGAGCTGTTTTTT
-	TRBV7-9	-	TRBJ1-2	CASSGGYTF	TGTGCCAGCAGCGGTGGCTACACCTTC
-	TRBV5-1	few	TRBJ2-7	CASSLANTQVNEQYF	TGCGCCAGCAGCTTGGCCAATACACAGGTTAACGAGCAGTACTTC
-	TRBV5-5	few	TRBJ2-7	CASSFLGTPSSYEQYF	TGTGCCAGCAGCTTCCTCGGGACTCCCTCCTCCTACGAGCAGTACTTC
TRBD1	TRBV5-5	-	TRBJ1-1	CASSSLGQLGTEAFF	TGTGCCAGCAGCTCCTTGGGACAGTTGGGCACTGAAGCTTTCTTT
-	TRBV5-5	once	TRBJ2-1	CASYLPGERDEQFF	TGTGCCAGCTACCTACCGGGAGAGCGGGATGAGCAGTTCTTC
TRBD2	TRBV28	few	TRBJ2-5	CASSLPPGGVRAVQETQYF	TGTGCCAGCAGTTTGCCCCCGGGGGGGGTCCGAGCGGTCCAAGAGACCCAGTACTTC
-	TRBV7-2	-	TRBJ2-1	CASSLAIPRYNEQFF	TGTGCCAGCAGCTTAGCTATCCCGAGATACAATGAGCAGTTCTTC
TRBD2	TRBV4-2	-	TRBJ2-1	CASSPIGTSGNEQFF	TGTGCCAGCAGCCCGATAGGGACTAGCGGCAATGAGCAGTTCTTC
-	TRBV12-3/TRBV12-4	many	TRBJ2-1	CASRLGGATEQFF	TGTGCCAGCAGGCTAGGGGGGGCGACTGAGCAGTTCTTC
-	TRBV6-5	few	TRBJ2-7	CASSYSAGGDEQYF	TGTGCCAGCAGTTACTCTGCTGGGGGAGACGAGCAGTACTTC
TRBD2	TRBV19	-	TRBJ2-1	CASSIILGGSSYNEQFF	TGTGCCAGTAGTATCATTCTAGGCGGGAGCTCCTACAATGAGCAGTTCTTC
TRBD2	TRBV28	-	TRBJ2-3	CASSFQGGPTDTQYF	TGTGCCAGCAGTTTCCAGGGAGGGCCCACAGATACGCAGTATTTT
TRBD2	TRBV12-3/TRBV12-4	many	TRBJ2-1	CASSPTSGNEQFF	TGTGCCAGCAGTCCGACTAGCGGTAATGAGCAGTTCTTC
TRBD1	TRBV5-1	few	TRBJ2-1	CASSLQPGQGADEQFF	TGCGCCAGCAGCTTGCAGCCGGGACAGGGGGCCGATGAGCAGTTCTTC
TRBD1	TRBV6-5	few	TRBJ1-1	CASRSSGTVNTEAFF	TGTGCCAGCAGATCCTCCGGGACAGTGAACACTGAAGCTTTCTTT
TRBD2	TRBV24-1	-	TRBJ2-3	CATSGLAVQSTDTQYF	TGTGCCACCAGTGGACTAGCAGTTCAAAGCACAGATACGCAGTATTTT
TRBD2	TRBV7-9	few	TRBJ2-5	CASSSKGLVVGTQYF	TGTGCCAGCAGCTCTAAGGGACTAGTGGTTGGGACCCAGTACTTC